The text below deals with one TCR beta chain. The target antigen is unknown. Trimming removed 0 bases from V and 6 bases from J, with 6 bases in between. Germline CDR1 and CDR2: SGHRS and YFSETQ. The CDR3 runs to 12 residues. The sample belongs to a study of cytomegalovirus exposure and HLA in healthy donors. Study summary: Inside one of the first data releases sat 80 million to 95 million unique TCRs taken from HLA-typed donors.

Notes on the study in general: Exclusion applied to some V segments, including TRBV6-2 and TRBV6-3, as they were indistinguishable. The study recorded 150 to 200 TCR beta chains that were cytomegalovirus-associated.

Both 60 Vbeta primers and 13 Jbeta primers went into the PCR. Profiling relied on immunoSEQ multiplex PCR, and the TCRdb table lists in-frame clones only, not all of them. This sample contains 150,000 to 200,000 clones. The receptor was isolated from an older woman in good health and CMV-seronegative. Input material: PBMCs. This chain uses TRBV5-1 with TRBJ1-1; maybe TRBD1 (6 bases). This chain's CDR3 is CASSLGQAEAFF. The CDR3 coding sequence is TGCGCCAGCAGCTTGGGACAGGCTGAAGCTTTCTTT.